Shown below are 24 T cell receptor beta chains from a single sample sequenced in a study of cytomegalovirus exposure and HLA in healthy donors. Amplification used 60 Vbeta primers and 13 Jbeta primers. The method was immunoSEQ multiplex PCR; TCRdb's version includes in-frame clones alone and lacks a portion of them. The profile shows about 180,000 clones, 80% of them singletons. Sample: PBMCs. These receptor sequences come from a woman aged 25 to 39 in good health and CMV-seronegative.

The rearrangement uses TRBV7-8 and TRBJ2-1; 12 nucleotides agree with TRBD2. V trimming: 5 bases; J trimming: 4 bases; junction bases outside the gene matches: 9. From germline, CDR1 is SGHVS and CDR2 FQNEAQ. The CDR3 loop spans 17 amino acids. The CDR3 sequence is CASSPSAGLAGYNEQFF. Here the CDR3 DNA reads TGTGCCAGCAGCCCCTCTGCAGGACTAGCGGGATACAATGAGCAGTTCTTC.

V and J are TRBV5-1 and TRBJ1-3, with unresolved D. Per germline, CDR1 SGHRS and CDR2 YFSETQ. The CDR3 spans 15 residues. Trimming removed 4 bases from V and 8 bases from J, with 19 bases in between. The CDR3 DNA sequence: TGCGCCAGCAGCCCGGAAAGGAAGCCGGGAGACACCATATATTTT. This gives the protein CASSPERKPGDTIYF.

This chain connects TRBV4-1 to TRBJ2-7, with D maybe TRBD1 (5 bases). Germline loops: CDR1 MGHRA, CDR2 YSYEKL. V was pared by 0 bases and J by 3 bases, with 15 bases between. This CDR3 has 16 amino acids. CDR3 amino acids: CASSQEKRQGDYEQYF. In nucleotides, the CDR3 is TGCGCCAGCAGCCAAGAGAAAAGGCAAGGGGACTACGAGCAGTACTTC.

This chain uses TRBV20-1 with TRBJ1-1, with D perhaps TRBD1 (5 bases). From germline, CDR1 is DFQATT and CDR2 SNEGSKA (reference sequence). The CDR3 spans 11 residues. V lost 5 bases and J lost 6, with 10 bases in between. CDR3 loop: CSAPWGAEAFF. CDR3 nucleotides: TGCAGTGCTCCTTGGGGGGCTGAAGCTTTCTTT.

The chain employs TRBV14 and TRBJ1-2, with D tentatively TRBD1 (5 bases). CDR1 is SGHDN, CDR2 FVKESK, per germline. Trimming pared 2 bases from V and 0 bases from J, leaving 16 bases between. The CDR3 runs to 17 residues. CDR3 nucleotides: TGTGCCAGCAGCCAATATCAGGGCCCCTCCTCTAACTATGGCTACACCTTC. This translates into CASSQYQGPSSNYGYTF. Together with reference TRBV14 and TRBJ1-2, the CDR3 gives the full variable domain: EAGVTQFPSHSVIEKGQTVTLRCDPISGHDNLYWYRRVMGKEIKFLLHFVKESKQDESGMPNNRFLAERTGGTYSTLKVQPAELEDSGVYFCASSQYQGPSSNYGYTFGSGTRLTVV.

This rearrangement joins TRBV6-5 to TRBJ1-1; D may be TRBD1 (6 bases). The CDR3 is 15 amino acids. Germline values: CDR1 MNHEY, CDR2 SVGAGI. Trimming removed 2 bases at V and 2 bases at J, with 12 bases between. CDR3 amino acids: CASSYTGQLNTEAFF. CDR3 in DNA: TGTGCCAGCAGTTACACGGGACAACTAAACACTGAAGCTTTCTTT.

Regarding this clone: One end of the junction fails to match germline, which may point to a read error. The J gene is TRBJ1-2, the V gene TRBV19; TRBD1 is a possible D gene (5 bases). The CDR3 consists of 14 residues. Germline V CDR1 and CDR2: LNHDA, SQIVND (reference sequence). This CDR3 reads CTSSTPTALYGYTF. CDR3 nucleotide sequence: TGTACCAGTAGTACCCCGACAGCGCTATATGGCTACACCTTC.

This chain joins TRBV5-1 and TRBJ2-5, with D possibly matching TRBD1 (6 bases). This CDR3 has 14 residues. The V and J ends lost 4 bases and 0 bases respectively, with 10 bases between them. Germline V gene data show CDR1 as SGHRS and CDR2 as YFSETQ. The CDR3 region has the DNA TGCGCCAGCAGCCCCGGGACACACCAAGAGACCCAGTACTTC. Protein product: CASSPGTHQETQYF.

Only one count was recorded for this clone. The chain joins TRBV30 to TRBJ1-1; possible D gene TRBD1, 6 bases. This CDR3 is 16 amino acids long. Germline CDR1 GTSNPN, CDR2 SVGIG (reference sequence). Between the trimmed V and J ends, which lost 0 bases and 2 bases, there was a span of 16 bases. CDR3 protein: CAWSVWGDRLNTEAFF. The CDR3, as DNA: TGTGCCTGGAGTGTATGGGGTGACAGGCTTAACACTGAAGCTTTCTTT.

This clone showed up just a few times. The rearrangement links TRBV7-2 to TRBJ1-1, with D unresolved. CDR1 SGHTA and CDR2 FQGNSA come from the germline V gene. This CDR3 spans 12 amino acids. V was trimmed by 6 bases and J by 5 bases, leaving 10 bases between them. The CDR3 nucleotides are TGTGCCAGCAGTAGGGCGGGGACTGAAGCTTTCTTT. Protein: CASSRAGTEAFF.

The rearrangement links TRBV25-1 to TRBJ2-7, with TRBD1 matching 7 bases. This CDR3 has 15 residues. Germline CDR1 is MGHDK and CDR2 is SYGVNS. The junction had 11 bases not matched to a gene; V was cut back by 5 bases and J by 4 bases. CDR3 amino acids: CASSPTGTVRYEQYF. In DNA, the CDR3 is TGTGCCAGCAGTCCGACCGGGACAGTGAGGTACGAGCAGTACTTC.

The chain has TRBV5-1 and TRBJ1-6; D perhaps matches TRBD1 (5 bases). The CDR3 loop spans 14 amino acids. Trimming removed 6 bases at V and 4 bases at J, with 11 bases between. Per germline, CDR1 SGHRS and CDR2 YFSETQ. The CDR3 sequence: CASNQGAYNSPLHF. The CDR3 bases are TGCGCCAGCAACCAAGGGGCGTATAATTCACCCCTCCACTTT.

This clone has only one observation. The chain has TRBV9 and TRBJ2-7, with D perhaps TRBD2 (6 bases). This CDR3 comprises 14 residues. CDR1 is SGDLS and CDR2 is YYNGEE in the germline V gene. The V and J ends lost 4 bases and 3 bases respectively, with 14 bases between them. In DNA, the CDR3 is TGTGCCAGCAGCACACTGGGGGGTGACTACGAGCAGTACTTC. As protein: CASSTLGGDYEQYF.

The CDR3 loop reads CASSPDREYGYTF. CDR3 nucleotide sequence: TGTGCCAGCAGTCCGGACAGGGAATATGGCTACACCTTC. This rearrangement joins TRBV7-2 to TRBJ1-2; 8 nucleotides align to TRBD1. The germline CDR1 and CDR2 sequences are SGHTA and FQGNSA. The V segment lost 6 bases and the J segment 5 bases; nucleotides outside the gene matches: 5. The CDR3 has 13 residues. The full variable domain, completed using reference TRBV7-2 and TRBJ1-2, is GAGVSQSPSNKVTEKGKDVELRCDPISGHTALYWYRQSLGQGLEFLIYFQGNSAPDKSGLPSDRFSAERTGGSVSTLTIQRTQQEDSAVYLCASSPDREYGYTFGSGTRLTVV.

The chain is built from TRBV28 and TRBJ2-7; weak D call: TRBD1 (5 bases). The V end was cut by 4 bases, the J end by 0 bases, with 16 bases between. Per germline, CDR1 MDHEN and CDR2 SYDVKM. The CDR3 is made up of 16 amino acids. The CDR3 loop is CASSSPQGWASYEQYF. Here the CDR3 DNA reads TGTGCCAGCAGTTCACCGCAGGGTTGGGCCTCCTACGAGCAGTACTTC.

The gene calls are TRBV4-3 and TRBJ2-7; TRBD2 is a possible D gene (7 bases). Germline CDR1 reads LGHNA; CDR2 reads YSLEER. Trimming took off 0 bases at V and 2 bases at J, with 11 bases between the two ends. This CDR3 spans 15 amino acids. CDR3 sequence: CASSQDRGAAYEQYF. CDR3 in DNA: TGCGCCAGCAGCCAAGATCGGGGGGCTGCCTACGAGCAGTACTTC.

The chain uses TRBV7-8 and TRBJ1-2; no firm D call. Germline V lookup: CDR1 SGHVS, CDR2 FQNEAQ. V was trimmed by 3 bases and J by 8 bases, leaving 13 bases between them. This CDR3 comprises 13 residues. DNA for the CDR3: TGTGCCAGCAGCTTTATGACCCGAGGGGGCTACACCTTC. It codes for CASSFMTRGGYTF.

The gene calls are TRBV6-6 and TRBJ1-2, with 11 bases lining up with TRBD1. This CDR3 is built from 16 residues. The J segment lost 4 bases and the V segment lost 5 bases, leaving 9 bases of the junction unmatched. CDR1 and CDR2 from the germline V gene are MNHNY and SVGAGI (reference sequence). CDR3 coding DNA: TGTGCCAGCAGTCCGACCGGGACAGGGGGAGGCTATGGCTACACCTTC. This encodes CASSPTGTGGGYGYTF.

The V call is TRBV7-2, the J call TRBJ1-5; 10 positions agree with TRBD1. V lost 7 bases, J lost 3 bases, and 3 bases stayed unmatched. Germline loops: CDR1 SGHTA, CDR2 FQGNSA. CDR3 length: 14 residues. The CDR3 DNA follows: TGTGCCAGCACCGGGACAGGGGTCAATCAGCCCCAGCATTTT. This encodes CASTGTGVNQPQHF.

The rearrangement links TRBV7-2 to TRBJ1-1, with 7 bases lining up with TRBD1. Looked up from germline, CDR1 is SGHTA and CDR2 is FQGNSA. The CDR3 sequence is 18 residues long. V shed 5 bases, J shed 4 bases, and the junction held 19 bases outside the gene matches. This chain's CDR3 is CASSLHLNRGPVGTEAFF. CDR3 nucleotide sequence: TGTGCCAGCAGCCTCCATCTTAACAGGGGCCCCGTTGGCACTGAAGCTTTCTTT.

V gene TRBV2 combines with J gene TRBJ1-4, with 7 positions matching TRBD1. V was clipped by 3 bases and J by 4 bases; unmatched bases: 5. Looked up from germline, CDR1 is SNHLY and CDR2 is FYNNEI. CDR3 length equals 15 residues. The CDR3 region is CASSDRTGVNEKLFF. Here the CDR3 DNA reads TGTGCCAGCAGTGACCGGACAGGCGTTAATGAAAAACTGTTTTTT.

This clone was found once. The chain couples TRBV7-9 to TRBJ1-2; 10 nucleotides agree with TRBD1. Germline values: CDR1 SEHNR, CDR2 FQNEAQ (reference sequence). The CDR3 length is 14 residues. J gave up 2 bases and V 5 bases, and 2 bases lay outside the gene matches. The CDR3 DNA reads TGTGCCAGCAGCGCGGGACAGGGGAACTATGGCTACACCTTC. It is translated as CASSAGQGNYGYTF.

The rearrangement joins TRBV10-1 to TRBJ2-2; 10 bases fit TRBD2. The CDR3 contains 20 residues. V shed 2 bases and J 3 bases; nucleotides not matched to a gene: 15. Per the germline V gene, CDR1 is WNHNN and CDR2 is SYGVQD (reference sequence). The CDR3, as DNA: TGCGCCAGCAGTGAGACCCGACTTAGCGGGGGGCCAGGAGACACCGGGGAGCTGTTTTTT. The encoded protein is CASSETRLSGGPGDTGELFF.

This chain links TRBV2 with TRBJ1-2; 9 nucleotides match TRBD1. J gave up 4 bases and V 4 bases, and 4 bases lay outside the gene matches. Germline V gene data show CDR1 as SNHLY and CDR2 as FYNNEI. The CDR3 is 14 residues long. The CDR3 DNA reads TGTGCCAGCAGTGGATCGACAGGGGGCTATGGCTACACCTTC. Its translation is CASSGSTGGYGYTF.